The next 31 T cell receptor beta chains were all read from a single sample in a study of cytomegalovirus exposure and HLA in healthy donors. This PCR relied on a set of 60 Vbeta primers and 13 Jbeta primers. Assay: immunoSEQ multiplex PCR; the TCRdb copy retains only in-frame clones and omits some. This table holds some 140,000 clones, over 65% found once. Sequenced input: PBMCs. The receptors here all came from a man aged 25-45 years in good health and CMV-seronegative.

The J gene is TRBJ1-5, the V gene TRBV2, with D perhaps TRBD1 (6 bases). Trimming left V 7 bases short and J 11 bases short, with 18 bases between. The length of the CDR3 is 13 residues. Germline CDR1 is SNHLY and CDR2 is FYNNEI. CDR3 sequence: CASNPEQGQAQHF. The CDR3 region has the DNA TGTGCCAGCAATCCCGAACAGGGCCAGGCCCAGCATTTT.

This clone was observed a few times. The junction and the germline gene differ at one end; a read error may be behind it. The chain combines TRBV19 with TRBJ1-5; TRBD1 might be the D (6 bases). Germline V CDR1 and CDR2: LNHDA, SQIVND (reference sequence). The CDR3 runs 15 residues. The CDR3 nucleotides read TGTGCCAGTAGTTTCAATCGGGACACAAATCAGCCCCAGAATTTT. Encoded protein: CASSFNRDTNQPQNF. Variable domain in full (rest from reference TRBV19 and TRBJ1-5): DGGITQSPKYLFRKEGQNVTLSCEQNLNHDAMYWYRQDPGQGLRLIYYSQIVNDFQKGDIAEGYSVSREKKESFPLTVTSAQKNPTAFYLCASSFNRDTNQPQNFGDGTRLSIL.

The chain employs TRBV5-4 and TRBJ1-2; D gene ambiguous. CDR3 length: 16 amino acids. The germline V gene has CDR1 SGHNT and CDR2 YYREEE (reference sequence). V was pared by 0 bases and J by 4 bases, with 16 bases between. The CDR3 nucleotides read TGTGCCAGCAGCTTGGCTGGGCTGGCTAACCTCTATGGCTACACCTTC. It is translated as CASSLAGLANLYGYTF.

The genes are TRBV4-2 and TRBJ1-2; 9 nucleotides align to TRBD1. CDR1 is LGHNA, CDR2 YNFKEQ, per germline. V lost 0 bases to trimming and J lost 7 bases; unmatched junction nucleotides: 6. This CDR3 region has 15 residues. CDR3 loop: CASSQDPGTGFGYTF. DNA for the CDR3: TGTGCCAGCAGCCAAGACCCCGGGACAGGGTTTGGCTACACCTTC.

The rearrangement uses TRBV28 and TRBJ2-2, with 11 bases fitting TRBD2. CDR1 and CDR2 (germline): MDHEN, SYDVKM. The CDR3 runs 14 residues. The V gene end was trimmed by 6 bases and the J gene end by 10 bases; junction bases not matched to a gene: 7. CDR3 sequence reads: CASSPSGGTPELFF. In nucleotides, the CDR3 is TGTGCCAGCAGCCCTAGCGGGGGGACTCCGGAGCTGTTTTTT.

A single count supports this clone. The chain couples TRBV10-3 to TRBJ2-7; 7 positions agree with TRBD2. The germline V gene has CDR1 ENHRY and CDR2 SYGVKD. There are 15 residues in the CDR3. Germline trimming cut 10 bases from V and 0 bases from J; bases unmatched to any gene: 12. The CDR3 DNA follows: TGTGCCAGTTCAAAGGGAGGGCCGAGCTCCTACGAGCAGTACTTC. Protein product: CASSKGGPSSYEQYF.

The rearrangement links TRBV11-2 to TRBJ2-3; 7 bases align to TRBD2. V lost 0 bases and J lost 3; bases outside the gene matches: 6. The germline V gene encodes CDR1 SGHAT and CDR2 FQNNGV. The CDR3 consists of 16 residues. CDR3 bases: TGTGCCAGCAGCTTAGATCAAGGGGAGGGTACAGATACGCAGTATTTT. Translating it yields CASSLDQGEGTDTQYF.

In its sample, this clone was seen a few times. CDR3 in DNA: TGTGCCAGCAGCCCCCCGGGGAATTCACCCCTCCACTTT. Amino acid sequence: CASSPPGNSPLHF. The chain joins TRBV7-9 to TRBJ1-6, with no clear D. V was cut by 5 bases and J by 7 bases, with 9 bases left in between. This CDR3 has 13 amino acids. Germline V CDR1 and CDR2: SEHNR, FQNEAQ (reference sequence).

J is TRBJ2-7 and V is TRBV5-4; 10 bases fit TRBD1. Germline lookup yields CDR1 SGHNT and CDR2 YYREEE (reference sequence). CDR3 length: 15 amino acids. V shed 0 bases, J shed 6 bases, and the junction held 6 bases outside the gene matches. This CDR3 reads CASSLEGQGSVEQYF. CDR3 DNA: TGTGCCAGCAGCTTGGAGGGACAGGGGTCGGTCGAGCAGTACTTC.

The J gene is TRBJ2-7, the V gene TRBV7-9, with 8 bases matching TRBD1. Germline-derived CDR1 and CDR2 are SEHNR and FQNEAQ (reference sequence). This CDR3 region has 12 residues. J gave up 6 bases and V 4 bases, and 2 bases lay outside the gene matches. For the CDR3, the DNA is TGTGCCAGCAGCTCAGGGGGCGGCGAGCAGTACTTC. It yields the protein CASSSGGGEQYF.

The chain recombines TRBV4-3 with TRBJ2-5, with a possible D match to TRBD2 (6 bases). Germline loops: CDR1 LGHNA, CDR2 YSLEER. This CDR3 contains 13 residues. Trimming removed 4 bases from V and 9 bases from J, with 15 bases in between. The DNA for the CDR3 is TGCGCCAGCAGCCTAAGACGGGAGAGACCCCAGTACTTC. Translation: CASSLRRERPQYF.

V is TRBV28 and J is TRBJ2-3; D possibly corresponds to TRBD1 (6 bases). The CDR3 length is 15 residues. CDR1 is MDHEN and CDR2 is SYDVKM in the germline V gene. V shed 5 bases and J shed 2 bases, with 14 bases lying between them. CDR3: CASSSRGGPTDTQYF. The DNA of the CDR3 is TGTGCCAGCAGTAGCCGAGGGGGTCCCACAGATACGCAGTATTTT.

This clone has more than one count but fewer than ten. The CDR3 is CASRRGGAWEQYF. CDR3 nucleotide sequence: TGTGCCAGCAGGAGAGGTGGAGCCTGGGAGCAGTACTTC. The rearrangement links TRBV2 to TRBJ2-7; D is undetermined. The CDR3 is 13 amino acids. Trimming pared 6 bases from V and 7 bases from J, leaving 16 bases between. The germline gives CDR1 SNHLY, CDR2 FYNNEI.

The gene calls are TRBV6-1 and TRBJ1-1; TRBD1 matches 8 bases. The CDR3 loop spans 16 amino acids. Germline values: CDR1 MNHNS, CDR2 SASEGT. V lost 4 bases, J lost 3 bases, and 10 bases stayed unmatched. Here the CDR3 DNA reads TGTGCCAGCAGTGTCTCTAGGACAGGGTCTTACACTGAAGCTTTCTTT. Encoded protein: CASSVSRTGSYTEAFF.

The CDR3 is CASSGWGQASMCNQPQHF. The CDR3 DNA follows: TGTGCCAGCAGTGGTTGGGGCCAGGCGAGTATGTGCAATCAGCCCCAGCATTTT. This chain connects TRBV6-4 to TRBJ1-5, with D possibly matching TRBD1 (5 bases). The germline gives CDR1 MRHNA, CDR2 SNTAGT. This CDR3 comprises 18 residues. V lost 4 bases and J 2 bases, leaving 21 bases between the germline ends.

This clone has only a few counts. The chain employs TRBV2 and TRBJ1-1, with 7 nucleotides matching TRBD1. V lost 5 bases to trimming and J lost 1 base; unmatched junction nucleotides: 4. The CDR3 sequence is 14 residues long. Germline CDR1 reads SNHLY; CDR2 reads FYNNEI. In DNA, the CDR3 is TGTGCCAGCAGTTCGGGACAGCCGAACACTGAAGCTTTCTTT. Its protein product is CASSSGQPNTEAFF.

The J gene is TRBJ2-5, the V gene TRBV10-3; 7 nucleotides agree with TRBD1. The CDR3 is made up of 15 amino acids. The germline V gene encodes CDR1 ENHRY and CDR2 SYGVKD. Trimming removed 11 bases from V and 7 bases from J; junction bases left unmatched: 19. The CDR3 DNA is TGTGCCGCGACTCCCGGGACAGTGACCGGATGGACCCAGTACTTC. Translating gives CAATPGTVTGWTQYF.

As to this clone: Other DNA sequences in the sample encode the same CDR3. The rearrangement joins TRBV7-9 to TRBJ1-5; D perhaps matches TRBD1 (6 bases). The CDR3 contains 14 residues. Trimming left V 4 bases short and J 7 bases short, with 14 bases between. CDR1 SEHNR and CDR2 FQNEAQ come from the germline V gene (reference sequence). The CDR3 here is CASSSTGLEQPQHF. The CDR3 region has the DNA TGTGCCAGCAGCTCCACAGGGTTGGAACAGCCCCAGCATTTT.

The J gene is TRBJ2-7, the V gene TRBV19; 9 bases are a match to TRBD1. Germline trimming cut 1 base from V and 3 bases from J; bases unmatched to any gene: 4. The germline V gene has CDR1 LNHDA and CDR2 SQIVND (reference sequence). This CDR3 is 15 amino acids long. CDR3 in amino acids: CASSIGAGQGYEQYF. The CDR3 nucleotides are TGTGCCAGTAGTATAGGAGCGGGACAGGGCTACGAGCAGTACTTC.

The chain couples TRBV28 to TRBJ2-7; 7 bases are a match to TRBD2. The germline V gene has CDR1 MDHEN and CDR2 SYDVKM. The CDR3 extends over 14 amino acids. The V segment lost 5 bases and the J segment 3 bases; nucleotides outside the gene matches: 7. The chain's CDR3 is CASSPRGVYYEQYF. CDR3 bases: TGTGCCAGCAGTCCCCGGGGGGTATACTACGAGCAGTACTTC.

V is TRBV5-4 and J is TRBJ2-5, with 10 bases aligning to TRBD2. The germline CDR1 and CDR2 sequences are SGHNT and YYREEE (reference sequence). V shed 0 bases, J shed 1 base, and the junction held 0 bases outside the gene matches. The CDR3 contains 15 residues. DNA for the CDR3: TGTGCCAGCAGCTTGGGACTAGCGGGCCAAGAGACCCAGTACTTC. Translating gives CASSLGLAGQETQYF.

The chain couples TRBV5-4 to TRBJ2-1; TRBD1 might be the D (6 bases). Per the germline V gene, CDR1 is SGHNT and CDR2 is YYREEE (reference sequence). Trimming removed 0 bases from V and 8 bases from J, with 15 bases in between. The CDR3 runs 15 residues. The CDR3 sequence is CASSLDGTRYDEQFF. Written as DNA, the CDR3 is TGTGCCAGCAGCTTGGACGGGACACGTTATGATGAGCAGTTCTTC.

The V call is TRBV19, the J call TRBJ1-5, with 9 bases matching TRBD1. The CDR3 is 14 residues long. CDR1 and CDR2 from the germline V gene are LNHDA and SQIVND (reference sequence). V shed 5 bases, J shed 11 bases, and the junction held 10 bases outside the gene matches. CDR3 residues: CASSFAETGGSQHF. CDR3 coding DNA: TGTGCCAGTAGTTTCGCGGAGACAGGGGGTTCCCAGCATTTT.

The V call is TRBV2, the J call TRBJ2-1; D perhaps matches TRBD1 (6 bases). The CDR3 extends over 14 amino acids. Germline V gene sequence: CDR1 SNHLY, CDR2 FYNNEI. Trimming removed 4 bases at V and 2 bases at J, with 9 bases between. CDR3 loop: CASSGTAAYNEQFF. Written as DNA, the CDR3 is TGTGCCAGCAGTGGGACAGCTGCCTACAATGAGCAGTTCTTC.

As DNA, the CDR3 is TGTGCCAGCAGCACGGACAGGGAGTATGGCTACACCTTC. Amino acids: CASSTDREYGYTF. V usage is TRBV11-2 and J usage is TRBJ1-2; TRBD1 agrees at 8 bases. Germline loops: CDR1 SGHAT, CDR2 FQNNGV. V was clipped by 5 bases and J by 5 bases; unmatched bases: 4. CDR3 length: 13 amino acids.

The rearrangement links TRBV6-4 to TRBJ2-7; 9 bases agree with TRBD1. The junction had 9 bases not matched to a gene; V was cut back by 3 bases and J by 3 bases. CDR1 is MRHNA and CDR2 is SNTAGT in the germline V gene. This CDR3 is built from 16 residues. This CDR3 reads CASSEELGQGFYEQYF. As DNA, the CDR3 is TGTGCCAGCAGTGAAGAATTGGGACAGGGTTTCTACGAGCAGTACTTC.

This chain connects TRBV5-1 to TRBJ2-1, with D tentatively TRBD1 (5 bases). Germline lookup yields CDR1 SGHRS and CDR2 YFSETQ. V was shortened by 5 bases and J by 0 bases, with 12 bases between the two germline ends. The CDR3 is 15 amino acids. As DNA, the CDR3 is TGCGCCAGCAGTAATGGGGCGTTCTCCTACAATGAGCAGTTCTTC. Translated, it gives CASSNGAFSYNEQFF.

The chain recombines TRBV5-1 with TRBJ1-1, with D unclear. CDR3 length equals 14 residues. Germline CDR1 reads SGHRS; CDR2 reads YFSETQ. V was trimmed by 0 bases and J by 1 base, leaving 7 bases between them. In DNA, the CDR3 is TGCGCCAGCAGCTTGGGGCACCGGAACACTGAAGCTTTCTTT. The encoded protein is CASSLGHRNTEAFF.

This sequence joins TRBV5-1 and TRBJ2-5; 7 bases line up with TRBD1. This CDR3 region has 14 residues. The J segment lost 11 bases and the V segment lost 4 bases, leaving 14 bases of the junction unmatched. The germline CDR1 and CDR2 sequences are SGHRS and YFSETQ. This CDR3 is CASSIWTGPSEQYF. The CDR3 nucleotides are TGCGCCAGCAGCATATGGACAGGACCTTCGGAGCAGTACTTC. The full variable domain, in which reference TRBV5-1 and TRBJ2-5 provide the parts outside the CDR3, is KAGVTQTPRYLIKTRGQQVTLSCSPISGHRSVSWYQQTPGQGLQFLFEYFSETQRNKGNFPGRFSGRQFSNSRSEMNVSTLELGDSALYLCASSIWTGPSEQYFGPGTRLLVL.

The chain links TRBV27 to TRBJ2-5; 11 bases agree with TRBD1. The end of the DNA is better explained by TRBJ2-7, so the J call may be wrong. CDR1 is MNHEY and CDR2 is SMNVEV in the germline V gene (reference sequence). This CDR3 is built from 15 residues. The CDR3 is CASSPPGTGGYEQYF. Written as DNA, the CDR3 is TGTGCCAGCAGTCCACCCGGGACAGGGGGCTACGAGCAGTACTTC.

V and J are TRBV6-6 and TRBJ2-5; TRBD2 agrees at 12 bases. Germline lookup yields CDR1 MNHNY and CDR2 SVGAGI (reference sequence). This CDR3 region has 15 residues. V dropped 6 bases and J dropped 3; count of bases not matched to a gene: 5. Here the CDR3 reads CASRRWTSGEETQYF. The CDR3 nucleotides read TGTGCCAGCAGACGCTGGACTAGCGGGGAAGAGACCCAGTACTTC.